Presented here are 32 T cell receptor beta chains from one specimen sequenced in a study of tumor-infiltrating lymphocytes in oesophageal squamous cell carcinoma. TCRdb re-called the PCR reads through MiXCR, storing one row per CDR3 protein. The repertoire includes about 16,000 distinct CDR3 sequences, 44% of them detected once, and approximately 40% sits in the top ten. Sequencing input: blood. These receptor sequences come from a female donor with esophageal squamous cell carcinoma.

This clonotype showed up many times. This chain connects TRBV24-1 to TRBJ1-2; D is possibly TRBD1 (6 bases). Per germline, CDR1 KGHDR and CDR2 SFDVKD. This CDR3 comprises 15 residues. Trimming removed 5 bases from V and 0 bases from J, with 12 bases in between. CDR3: CATSAPGDSNYGYTF. CDR3 nucleotides: TGTGCCACCAGTGCCCCAGGGGACTCTAACTATGGCTACACCTTC.

To note about this clonotype: Likely a read error: the CDR3 ends without its conserved phenylalanine or tryptophan. The DNA is left out, because the CDR3 cannot be placed on it with certainty; the CDR3 is given as TCRdb lists it. This chain joins TRBV12-3 or TRBV12-4 and TRBJ2-4; the listed D gene, TRBD2, was not tested against the DNA. Counting both end residues, the CDR3 totals 17 amino acids. CDR3 protein: CASSFDGMLNSPLHFGN.

The chain combines TRBV7-6 with TRBJ2-1; 11 bases are shared with TRBD2. Germline-derived CDR1 and CDR2 are SGHVS and FNYEAQ. V lost 4 bases to trimming and J lost 4 bases; unmatched junction nucleotides: 3. CDR3 length: 15 amino acids. CDR3 in amino acids: CASSSRLAGYNEQFF. CDR3 DNA sequence: TGTGCCAGCAGCTCCAGACTAGCGGGATACAATGAGCAGTTCTTC.

This clonotype has ten or more counts. The chain employs TRBV5-6 and TRBJ1-2; tentative D call: TRBD1 (5 bases). The V and J ends lost 4 bases and 8 bases respectively, with 18 bases between them. CDR3 length equals 14 residues. Germline V lookup: CDR1 SGHDT, CDR2 YYEEEE. CDR3 in amino acids: CASSLPRGVGGYTF. CDR3 DNA: TGTGCCAGCAGCCTCCCCCGGGGGGTCGGGGGCTACACCTTC.

This clonotype came up many times. The V call is TRBV18, the J call TRBJ2-3; D unresolved. CDR1 KGHSH and CDR2 LQKENI come from the germline V gene. Trimming pared 2 bases from V and 5 bases from J, leaving 14 bases between. The CDR3 runs 15 residues. The CDR3 loop reads CASSPRPVMVDTQYF. DNA of the CDR3: TGTGCCAGCTCACCAAGACCCGTCATGGTAGATACGCAGTATTTT.

This clonotype was observed many times. The rearrangement uses TRBV11-2 and TRBJ1-1; unclear D gene. The CDR3 is 14 amino acids. The ends were cut back, 4 bases at V and 1 base at J, with 10 bases in the middle. Germline lookup yields CDR1 SGHAT and CDR2 FQNNGV. CDR3 region: CASSYIYRNTEAFF. The CDR3 DNA is TGTGCCAGCAGCTATATATACAGGAACACTGAAGCTTTCTTT.

The chain uses TRBV11-1 and TRBJ2-5, with 9 bases fitting TRBD1. The length of the CDR3 is 15 residues. Germline CDR1 and CDR2: SGHAT and FQDESV (reference sequence). Unmatched junction bases numbered 9, after V lost 5 bases and J lost 5 bases. The CDR3 here is CASSISGTGWETQYF. CDR3 sequence (DNA): TGTGCCAGCAGCATATCCGGGACAGGGTGGGAGACCCAGTACTTC.

The chain employs TRBV27 and TRBJ2-7, with D possibly TRBD2 on 6 matching bases. The CDR3 totals 15 residues. Looked up from germline, CDR1 is MNHEY and CDR2 is SMNVEV (reference sequence). V dropped 4 bases and J dropped 0 bases, with 13 bases sitting between them. This chain's CDR3 is CASSSVRDHSYEQYF. The CDR3 DNA reads as TGTGCCAGCAGTTCCGTGCGGGACCACTCCTACGAGCAGTACTTC.

The chain joins TRBV7-2 to TRBJ2-5, with D possibly TRBD1 on 5 matching bases. The J call is doubtful: the DNA matches TRBJ2-7 better. Germline lookup yields CDR1 SGHTA and CDR2 FQGNSA. The CDR3 loop spans 14 amino acids. CDR3 region: CASSPAPGLGEQYF. In nucleotides, the CDR3 is TGTGCCAGCAGCCCCGCTCCAGGGTTAGGCGAGCAGTACTTC.

In regard to this clonotype: At one end the junction does not follow the germline gene, possibly because of a read error. The genes are TRBV7-6 and TRBJ1-2, with D uncertain. The J call may be mistaken, given a closer DNA end match to TRBJ2-7. The length of the CDR3 is 14 residues. The germline gives CDR1 SGHVS, CDR2 FNYEAQ. This chain's CDR3 is CASSLVASSNEQYF. The CDR3 DNA sequence: TGTGCTAGCAGCTTAGTGGCTAGTAGCAATGAGCAGTACTTC.

The sample holds many counts of this clonotype. For the CDR3, the DNA is TGTGCCAGCAGCCGGGCAGCTAACTATGGCTACACCTTC. Translated: CASSRAANYGYTF. The rearrangement joins TRBV11-2 to TRBJ1-2; no firm D call. CDR1 SGHAT and CDR2 FQNNGV come from the germline V gene. With 5 bases removed from V and 0 bases from J, the gap between germline ends came to 7 bases. The CDR3 runs 13 residues.

The chain employs TRBV11-2 and TRBJ2-5; the match to TRBD2 covers 9 bases. Trimming cost V 5 bases and J 5 bases; bases outside gene matches: 9. From germline, CDR1 is SGHAT and CDR2 FQNNGV. The CDR3 extends over 15 amino acids. CDR3 sequence reads: CASSPMGTSRETQYF. DNA for the CDR3: TGTGCCAGCAGCCCGATGGGGACTAGCCGTGAGACCCAGTACTTC.

Comment on this clonotype: Lacking the conserved final phenylalanine or tryptophan, this CDR3 likely reflects a read error. Because the CDR3's place on the DNA is in doubt, the DNA is left out and the CDR3 is given as listed by TCRdb. This chain uses TRBV5-3 with TRBJ2-7. TRBV5-3 is identified as an open reading frame with a role that is uncertain. Counting both end residues, the CDR3 totals 15 amino acids. CDR3 residues: CASSPVTNYGYTFGS.

The CDR3 DNA reads as TGTGCCACCAGTGAGGCACCGGGACAGGGCTCCTACAATGAGCAGTTCTTC. This codes for CATSEAPGQGSYNEQFF. The chain has TRBV24-1 and TRBJ2-1, with 9 positions matching TRBD1. CDR1 is KGHDR and CDR2 is SFDVKD in the germline V gene. Trimming at V came to 4 bases and at J to 0 bases, leaving 6 bases not matched to a gene. The CDR3 has 17 amino acids.

This clonotype was seen a few times. V and J are TRBV9 and TRBJ2-7; D might be TRBD1 or TRBD2, each matching 5 bases. The ends were cut back, 0 bases at V and 4 bases at J, with 20 bases in the middle. The CDR3 totals 17 residues. Germline V gene data show CDR1 as SGDLS and CDR2 as YYNGEE. CDR3: CASSVAGGGRGGYEQYF. Written as DNA, the CDR3 is TGTGCCAGCAGCGTAGCAGGTGGGGGAAGAGGCGGATACGAGCAGTACTTC.

The gene calls are TRBV6-1 and TRBJ2-5, with TRBD1 as a possible D gene (5 bases). The J call could be wrong; TRBJ2-7 is a better fit for the DNA end. Germline CDR1 MNHNS, CDR2 SASEGT. The CDR3 runs 14 residues. CDR3 amino acids: CASSEQGNLYEQYF. The CDR3 nucleotides read TGTGCCAGCAGTGAACAGGGTAACTTATACGAGCAGTACTTC.

The chain links TRBV7-2 to TRBJ2-1, with TRBD2 matching 8 bases. V lost 3 bases and J lost 2; bases outside the gene matches: 3. The CDR3 length is 15 residues. Germline V gene lookup returns CDR1 SGHTA and CDR2 FQGNSA. The DNA for the CDR3 is TGTGCCAGCAGCTTCTTTAGCGGGACCTACAATGAGCAGTTCTTC. This sequence encodes CASSFFSGTYNEQFF. The whole variable domain, remainder taken from reference TRBV7-2 and TRBJ2-1, is GAGVSQSPSNKVTEKGKDVELRCDPISGHTALYWYRQSLGQGLEFLIYFQGNSAPDKSGLPSDRFSAERTGGSVSTLTIQRTQQEDSAVYLCASSFFSGTYNEQFFGPGTRLTVL.

Comments on this clonotype: The junction departs from germline at one end; a sequencing error may be responsible. The chain employs TRBV7-2 and TRBJ1-6, with D perhaps TRBD1 (5 bases). The length of the CDR3 is 14 residues. Per the germline V gene, CDR1 is SGHTA and CDR2 is FQGNSA. CDR3 bases: TGTGCCAGCAGCTTAGGGTCCGGGGACTCGGAGCAGTACTTT. It is translated as CASSLGSGDSEQYF.

This rearrangement joins TRBV7-8 to TRBJ1-2; 7 nucleotides agree with TRBD1. Germline V CDR1 and CDR2: SGHVS, FQNEAQ. This CDR3 contains 17 residues. V was pared by 3 bases and J by 0 bases, with 10 bases of the junction left unmatched. CDR3 sequence (DNA): TGTGCCAGCAGCTTGTACAAGGGGCAGGGGGCTAACTATGGCTACACCTTC. Translation gives CASSLYKGQGANYGYTF. The full variable domain, rest sourced from reference TRBV7-8 and TRBJ1-2, is GAGVSQSPRYKVAKRGQDVALRCDPISGHVSLFWYQQALGQGPEFLTYFQNEAQLDKSGLPSDRFFAERPEGSVSTLKIQRTQQEDSAVYLCASSLYKGQGANYGYTFGSGTRLTVV.

This chain connects TRBV7-2 to TRBJ2-1; weak D call: TRBD1 (5 bases). The J call is in doubt because the DNA end fits TRBJ2-7 better. Germline V CDR1 and CDR2: SGHTA, FQGNSA. The CDR3 runs to 14 residues. CDR3 in DNA: TGTGCCAGCAGCTCGAAGGCAGGGTCCTACGAGCAGTACTTC. It translates to CASSSKAGSYEQYF.

This rearrangement joins TRBV7-9 to TRBJ2-1; 11 bases are shared with TRBD2. The J call may be wrong; the DNA end is better matched by TRBJ2-7. The CDR3 covers 17 residues. Per the germline V gene, CDR1 is SEHNR and CDR2 is FQNEAQ (reference sequence). The CDR3 protein is CASSSLTSSGRDYEQYF. The CDR3 DNA follows: TGTGCCAGCAGCTCCTTAACTAGTAGCGGGAGGGATTACGAGCAGTACTTC.

The chain couples TRBV7-2 to TRBJ2-1, with 10 nucleotides matching TRBD2. The CDR3 loop spans 15 amino acids. The germline V gene encodes CDR1 SGHTA and CDR2 FQGNSA. Trimming took 4 bases from V and 6 from J; bases not matched to a gene: 6. The CDR3 DNA sequence: TGTGCCAGCAGCTCTAATAGCGGGAGGATCAATGAGCAGTTCTTC. It translates to CASSSNSGRINEQFF.

In its sample, this clonotype is medium-sized. This chain connects TRBV7-6 to TRBJ2-7; the D gene is possibly TRBD1 (6 bases). The CDR3 has 14 amino acids. Germline values: CDR1 SGHVS, CDR2 FNYEAQ. V lost 6 bases, J lost 2 bases, and 14 bases lay in between. The CDR3 loop reads CASSSQGRAYEQYF. For the CDR3, the DNA is TGTGCCAGCAGTTCACAGGGCAGAGCCTACGAGCAGTACTTC.

This clonotype was observed a few times. V and J are TRBV25-1 and TRBJ2-1; 8 positions match TRBD1. This CDR3 is 13 amino acids long. Trimming at V came to 4 bases and at J to 6 bases, leaving 2 bases not matched to a gene. From germline, CDR1 is MGHDK and CDR2 SYGVNS. Written as DNA, the CDR3 is TGTGCCAGCAGTGTGGACAGGGCCAATGAGCAGTTCTTC. Translated, it gives CASSVDRANEQFF. The full variable domain, completed using reference TRBV25-1 and TRBJ2-1, is EADIYQTPRYLVIGTGKKITLECSQTMGHDKMYWYQQDPGMELHLIHYSYGVNSTEKGDLSSESTVSRIRTEHFPLTLESARPSHTSQYLCASSVDRANEQFFGPGTRLTVL.

The genes are TRBV6-5 and TRBJ2-3, with D possibly matching TRBD1 (6 bases). The J call may be incorrect, as the DNA end agrees better with TRBJ2-1. CDR1 and CDR2 (germline): MNHEY, SVGAGI. The CDR3 is 13 residues long. CDR3 loop: CASRTGSVYEQFF. The CDR3 DNA reads TGTGCCAGCAGGACAGGTTCGGTCTACGAGCAGTTCTTC.

This clonotype appeared many times. This chain's CDR3 is CASSLAGLAAGNEQFF. The CDR3 DNA follows: TGTGCCAGCAGCTTGGCCGGGCTAGCGGCAGGAAATGAGCAGTTCTTC. The V call is TRBV5-4, the J call TRBJ2-1; 7 positions agree with TRBD2. The J segment lost 7 bases and the V segment lost 0 bases, leaving 10 bases of the junction unmatched. The CDR3 consists of 16 residues. Germline V gene sequence: CDR1 SGHNT, CDR2 YYREEE (reference sequence).

By its share, this clonotype is medium-sized. The chain has TRBV7-2 and TRBJ2-3; no reliable D call. The CDR3 consists of 13 residues. The ends were cut back, 4 bases at V and 9 bases at J, with 14 bases in the middle. Germline assignment: CDR1 SGHTA and CDR2 FQGNSA. The DNA for the CDR3 is TGTGCCAGCAGCTCCCAACCCTTCCGGACGCAGTATTTT. Its protein product is CASSSQPFRTQYF.

This chain's CDR3 is CASSYPPDRGIQETQYF. The CDR3 bases are TGTGCCAGCAGTTACCCGCCGGACAGGGGCATCCAAGAGACCCAGTACTTC. This chain uses TRBV6-2 or TRBV6-3 with TRBJ2-7, with 9 nucleotides matching TRBD1. The DNA end is more similar to TRBJ2-5, so the J call may be wrong. There are 17 residues in the CDR3. The germline CDR1 and CDR2 sequences are MNHEY and SVGEGT.

The genes are TRBV12-5 and TRBJ2-4; TRBD1 aligns across 10 bases. The germline V gene encodes CDR1 LGHNT and CDR2 FRNRAP. The CDR3 has 19 amino acids. V dropped 4 bases and J dropped 0; count of bases not matched to a gene: 12. CDR3 sequence reads: CASGSDRGNMILAKNIQYF. Written as DNA, the CDR3 is TGTGCTAGTGGTTCGGACAGGGGGAACATGATACTAGCCAAAAACATTCAGTACTTC.

J is TRBJ2-1 and V is TRBV28; D is unresolved. Germline V gene sequence: CDR1 MDHEN, CDR2 SYDVKM. Between the trimmed V and J ends, which lost 6 bases and 6 bases, there was a span of 9 bases. This CDR3 has 12 amino acids. This CDR3 is CASSTEVNEQFF. CDR3 DNA sequence: TGTGCCAGCAGCACAGAAGTCAATGAGCAGTTCTTC.

The chain links TRBV7-3 to TRBJ2-3; no clear D. Germline-derived CDR1 and CDR2 are SGHTA and FQGTGA. V lost 3 bases and J 8 bases, leaving 6 bases between the germline ends. The CDR3 is 11 amino acids. The DNA for the CDR3 is TGTGCCAGCAGCTTGGGCGGTACGCAGTATTTT. This gives the protein CASSLGGTQYF.

This chain joins TRBV19 and TRBJ2-5; D unresolved. CDR3 length equals 11 residues. Germline assignment: CDR1 LNHDA and CDR2 SQIVND (reference sequence). The germline V and J ends were trimmed by 3 bases and 11 bases, with 10 bases remaining between them. The CDR3 bases are TGTGCCAGTAGTATCAGGAATGAGCAGTACTTC. Translating it yields CASSIRNEQYF.